The 18 T cell receptor beta chains presented below share a single source sample, sequenced in a study of early T cells in non-severe SARS-CoV-2 infection. TCRdb analysed the 5' RACE reads with MiXCR anew, one entry per CDR3 protein. The repertoire holds 30,000 or so distinct CDR3 sequences, less than 8.5% seen once, with about 3.8% in the top ten. Sequencing was carried out using whole blood. All receptors come from an adult who was a healthcare worker with PCR-confirmed SARS-CoV-2 infection or an uninfected control (not recorded which).

In its sample, this clonotype was seen many times. The chain couples TRBV12-3 or TRBV12-4 to TRBJ1-1; no clear D gene. V was cut by 6 bases and J by 0 bases, with 5 bases left in between. This CDR3 has 12 residues. CDR3 sequence (DNA): TGTGCCAGCAGACCCATGAACACTGAAGCTTTCTTT. Protein product: CASRPMNTEAFF.

This clonotype was detected only a few times. This sequence joins TRBV30 and TRBJ1-2, with TRBD1 as a possible D gene (5 bases). The CDR3 has 14 amino acids. CDR1 and CDR2 from the germline V gene are GTSNPN and SVGIG (reference sequence). V was cut by 0 bases and J by 6 bases, with 14 bases left in between. The CDR3 DNA reads as TGTGCCTGGAGTGTAAGATCCCGGGGGGATGGCTACACCTTC. As protein: CAWSVRSRGDGYTF.

This clonotype is categorized as medium-sized (0.01 to 0.1%). The rearrangement links TRBV11-2 to TRBJ2-7; no clear D gene. V lost 5 bases, J lost 5 bases, and 7 bases lay in between. The CDR3 runs to 11 residues. Germline lookup yields CDR1 SGHAT and CDR2 FQNNGV. The CDR3 coding sequence is TGTGCCAGCAGCCCCATGAACGAGCAGTACTTC. Translated, it gives CASSPMNEQYF.

Details on this clonotype: A read error may be the cause here, since a much bigger clone is one base away. The V call is TRBV29-1, the J call TRBJ1-2; D remains ambiguous. This CDR3 is 13 amino acids long. CDR1 and CDR2 from the germline V gene are SQVTM and ANQGSEA. This CDR3 is CSVEGGTNYGYSF. CDR3 sequence (DNA): TGCAGCGTTGAAGGGGGAACAAACTATGGCTACTCCTTC.

The chain recombines TRBV20-1 with TRBJ2-2, with 9 positions matching TRBD2. The V and J ends lost 3 bases and 0 bases, in that order; junction bases with no gene match: 2. Germline lookup yields CDR1 DFQATT and CDR2 SNEGSKA (reference sequence). This CDR3 has 15 amino acids. CDR3 protein: CSASLAGPNTGELFF. CDR3 nucleotides: TGCAGTGCTAGCCTAGCGGGACCGAACACCGGGGAGCTGTTTTTT.

There are many counts of this clonotype. CDR3 DNA sequence: TGTGCCAGCAGTGAAGCCGGGGTGGTGAGCAATCAGCCCCAGCATTTT. Residues: CASSEAGVVSNQPQHF. The chain carries TRBV6-1 and TRBJ1-5; no definite D call. This CDR3 is 16 amino acids long. V was clipped by 0 bases and J by 1 base, with 10 bases between them. Germline V gene data show CDR1 as MNHNS and CDR2 as SASEGT.

This clonotype has a count of ten or more. The V and J genes are TRBV7-2 and TRBJ1-1, with D uncertain. This CDR3 spans 14 amino acids. Germline V gene lookup returns CDR1 SGHTA and CDR2 FQGNSA. Trimming pared 3 bases from V and 1 base from J, leaving 9 bases between. DNA of the CDR3: TGTGCCAGCAGCTTCTTCGACAAGAACACTGAAGCTTTCTTT. This gives the protein CASSFFDKNTEAFF.

This clonotype has ten or more counts. This CDR3 reads CASSTLLREFEQYF. DNA for the CDR3: TGTGCCAGCAGTACTTTGTTAAGAGAGTTCGAGCAGTACTTC. The chain joins TRBV27 to TRBJ2-7; D is undetermined. The ends were cut back, 5 bases at V and 6 bases at J, with 17 bases in the middle. From germline, CDR1 is MNHEY and CDR2 SMNVEV (reference sequence). The CDR3 spans 14 residues.

This clonotype was found many times. This chain links TRBV6-6 with TRBJ2-3, with 7 bases fitting TRBD1. With V trimmed by 7 bases and J by 2 bases, 9 bases remained unmatched. The CDR3 consists of 15 residues. CDR1 and CDR2 from the germline V gene are MNHNY and SVGAGI (reference sequence). CDR3 region: CASIDRQGVTDTQYF. The CDR3 DNA reads TGTGCCAGCATTGATAGACAGGGTGTCACAGATACGCAGTATTTT.

This clonotype was observed at least ten times. The chain carries TRBV11-2 and TRBJ2-7; TRBD2 agrees at 8 bases. The CDR3 runs to 12 residues. Germline V gene lookup returns CDR1 SGHAT and CDR2 FQNNGV. The V gene end was trimmed by 5 bases and the J gene end by 6 bases; junction bases not matched to a gene: 3. As DNA, the CDR3 is TGTGCCAGCAGCAGACTAGCGAGCGAGCAGTACTTC. Its protein product is CASSRLASEQYF. Complete variable domain (other parts from reference TRBV11-2 and TRBJ2-7): EAGVAQSPRYKIIEKRQSVAFWCNPISGHATLYWYQQILGQGPKLLIQFQNNGVVDDSQLPKDRFSAERLKGVDSTLKIQPAKLEDSAVYLCASSRLASEQYFGPGTRLTVT.

This sequence joins TRBV25-1 and TRBJ1-1, with D hard to call. This CDR3 region has 15 residues. Germline loops: CDR1 MGHDK, CDR2 SYGVNS. Trimming took off 3 bases at V and 3 bases at J, with 14 bases between the two ends. The CDR3 here is CASSDGSLDYTEAFF. The CDR3 DNA reads TGTGCCAGCAGTGATGGGTCTTTAGATTACACTGAAGCTTTCTTT. Combining the CDR3 with reference TRBV25-1 and TRBJ1-1 gives the whole variable domain EADIYQTPRYLVIGTGKKITLECSQTMGHDKMYWYQQDPGMELHLIHYSYGVNSTEKGDLSSESTVSRIRTEHFPLTLESARPSHTSQYLCASSDGSLDYTEAFFGQGTRLTVV.

This clonotype was recorded at least ten times. The V call is TRBV7-6, the J call TRBJ2-7, with TRBD2 matching 8 bases. Unmatched junction bases numbered 14, after V lost 5 bases and J lost 5 bases. The CDR3 has 16 amino acids. The germline V gene encodes CDR1 SGHVS and CDR2 FNYEAQ. CDR3 in DNA: TGTGCCAGCAGCCCCGTCCCCCTTAGCGGGACTAACGAGCAGTACTTC. This codes for CASSPVPLSGTNEQYF.

A few counts support this clonotype. CDR3 nucleotide sequence: TGTGCCACCAGCCCGACCGGAAACTATGGCTACACCTTC. Its protein is CATSPTGNYGYTF. The chain uses TRBV15 and TRBJ1-2; D unresolved. Germline loops: CDR1 LNHNV, CDR2 YYDKDF (reference sequence). With 5 bases removed from V and 2 bases from J, the gap between germline ends came to 9 bases. CDR3 length: 13 amino acids.

This clonotype was counted at least ten times. The chain uses TRBV27 and TRBJ1-1; D not resolved. Germline CDR1 is MNHEY and CDR2 is SMNVEV (reference sequence). This CDR3 is 12 amino acids long. Trimming cost V 6 bases and J 8 bases, with 13 bases left between them. The CDR3 DNA follows: TGTGCCAGCAGGAGGGCCGGGATAGAAGCTTTCTTT. Amino acids: CASRRAGIEAFF.

This clonotype has at least ten counts. This rearrangement joins TRBV10-1 to TRBJ1-1; possible D gene TRBD1, 6 bases. This CDR3 is built from 16 residues. CDR1 and CDR2 from the germline V gene are WNHNN and SYGVQD (reference sequence). Trimming stripped 3 bases from V and 1 base from J, with 15 bases between. The CDR3 protein is CASSDGQGISNTEAFF. Written as DNA, the CDR3 is TGCGCCAGCAGTGATGGGCAGGGGATTTCGAACACTGAAGCTTTCTTT.

Ten or more counts support this clonotype. Germline is not matched at one junction end, which may reflect a read error. The CDR3 region is CSFDRGLSYNEQFF. The CDR3 coding sequence is TGCAGCTTTGACAGGGGCTTGTCCTACAATGAGCAGTTCTTC. The chain recombines TRBV29-1 with TRBJ2-1; 8 bases match TRBD1. This CDR3 spans 14 amino acids. From germline, CDR1 is SQVTM and CDR2 ANQGSEA.

The gene calls are TRBV18 and TRBJ2-1; D possibly uses TRBD1 or TRBD2 (5 bases each). The germline gives CDR1 KGHSH, CDR2 LQKENI. The CDR3 loop spans 13 amino acids. V lost 3 bases and J lost 8, with 11 bases in between. DNA for the CDR3: TGTGCCAGCTCACCTTCTCTGGGGGATGAGCAGTTCTTC. Translation: CASSPSLGDEQFF.

This clonotype was observed at least ten times. The gene calls are TRBV6-6 and TRBJ1-5, with D uncertain. The ends were cut back, 0 bases at V and 2 bases at J, with 11 bases in the middle. CDR1 and CDR2 (germline): MNHNY, SVGAGI (reference sequence). The CDR3 runs to 16 residues. CDR3 DNA sequence: TGTGCCAGCAGTTACTCGGCAGGCTGGGGCAATCAGCCCCAGCATTTT. Residues: CASSYSAGWGNQPQHF.